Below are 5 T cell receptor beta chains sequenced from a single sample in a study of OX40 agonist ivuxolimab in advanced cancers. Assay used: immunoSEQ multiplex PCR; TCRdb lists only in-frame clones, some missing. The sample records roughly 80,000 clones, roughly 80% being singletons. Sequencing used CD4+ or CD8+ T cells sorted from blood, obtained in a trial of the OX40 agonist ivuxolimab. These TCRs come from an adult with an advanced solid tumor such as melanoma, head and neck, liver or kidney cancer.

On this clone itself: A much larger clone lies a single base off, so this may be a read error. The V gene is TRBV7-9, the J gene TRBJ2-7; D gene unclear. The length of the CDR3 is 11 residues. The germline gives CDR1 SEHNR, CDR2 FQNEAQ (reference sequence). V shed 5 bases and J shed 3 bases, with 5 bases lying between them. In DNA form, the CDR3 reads TGTGCCAGCAGCCAGGACTACGAGCAGTACTTC. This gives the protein CASSQDYEQYF.

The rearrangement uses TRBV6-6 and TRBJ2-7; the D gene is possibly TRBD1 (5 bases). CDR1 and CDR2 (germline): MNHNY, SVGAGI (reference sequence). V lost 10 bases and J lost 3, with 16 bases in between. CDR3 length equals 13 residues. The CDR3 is CAIDSGFGYEQYF. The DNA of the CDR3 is TGTGCCATAGACAGTGGATTCGGCTACGAGCAGTACTTC.

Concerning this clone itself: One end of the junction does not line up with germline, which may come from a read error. The CDR3 spells CASSLGGGGGRETQYF. CDR3 DNA: TGTGCTAGCAGCTTAGGTGGAGGGGGGGGAAGAGAGACCCAGTACTTC. The chain couples TRBV7-7 to TRBJ2-5, with D maybe TRBD2 (7 bases). The CDR3 has 16 residues. Germline values: CDR1 SSHAT, CDR2 FNYEAQ (reference sequence).

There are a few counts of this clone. The CDR3: CASSPDGYYGYTF. The CDR3, as DNA: TGCGCCAGCAGCCCGGACGGTTACTATGGCTACACCTTC. This sequence joins TRBV5-1 and TRBJ1-2; D uncertain. Per germline, CDR1 SGHRS and CDR2 YFSETQ. The V gene lost 4 bases and the J gene lost 3 bases, with 10 bases spanning the gap. The CDR3 runs to 13 residues.

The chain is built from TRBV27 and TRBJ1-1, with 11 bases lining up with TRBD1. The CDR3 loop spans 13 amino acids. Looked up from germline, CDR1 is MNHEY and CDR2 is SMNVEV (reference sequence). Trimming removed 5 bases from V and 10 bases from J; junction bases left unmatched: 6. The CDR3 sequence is CASSRRDRGGAFF. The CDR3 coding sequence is TGTGCCAGCAGTCGACGGGACAGGGGGGGAGCTTTCTTT.